A single sample is the source of the 17 T cell receptor beta chains below, sequenced in a study of cytomegalovirus exposure and HLA in healthy donors. Researchers ran the PCR with 60 Vbeta and 13 Jbeta primers. The repertoire was sequenced with immunoSEQ multiplex PCR; TCRdb's copy has only in-frame clones and lacks some. The table lists 150,000 or so clones, around 78% of them singletons. The sample taken for sequencing was PBMCs. Receptors were obtained from a woman aged 40-49 years in good health and CMV-seronegative.

The chain uses TRBV5-1 and TRBJ1-3; no clear D gene. This CDR3 comprises 14 residues. V was pared by 2 bases and J by 3 bases, with 9 bases between. Looked up from germline, CDR1 is SGHRS and CDR2 is YFSETQ. CDR3 bases: TGCGCCAGCAGCTTTTCCCGGGATGGAAACACCATATATTTT. This sequence encodes CASSFSRDGNTIYF.

This clone appeared once. The gene calls are TRBV25-1 and TRBJ1-2; D is uncertain. V lost 4 bases to trimming and J lost 8 bases, with 14 bases between them. The CDR3 contains 13 residues. Per the germline V gene, CDR1 is MGHDK and CDR2 is SYGVNS. CDR3 in amino acids: CASSVRAEEGYTF. The CDR3 DNA reads TGTGCCAGCAGTGTGAGGGCCGAGGAGGGCTACACCTTC.

J is TRBJ2-1 and V is TRBV6-1; tentative D call: TRBD2 (5 bases). Trimming took off 2 bases at V and 2 bases at J, with 13 bases between the two ends. CDR3 length: 16 residues. Germline CDR1 MNHNS, CDR2 SASEGT. The CDR3 DNA is TGTGCCAGCAGTGAATCCCCCCGGGGTCCCTACAATGAGCAGTTCTTC. Translating it yields CASSESPRGPYNEQFF.

This clone was recorded a few times. The chain has TRBV5-1 and TRBJ2-7; 9 nucleotides agree with TRBD2. The V gene's germline CDR1 is SGHRS and CDR2 YFSETQ. V was clipped by 0 bases and J by 4 bases; unmatched bases: 8. The CDR3 runs to 16 residues. For the CDR3, the DNA is TGCGCCAGCAGCTTGGCTGGTAGCGGGGGACTGTACGAGCAGTACTTC. Translating it yields CASSLAGSGGLYEQYF.

The CDR3 DNA is TGTGCCAGCAGCCCAGCAGGACTAGCGGGGGGTAATGAGCAGTTCTTC. Its protein is CASSPAGLAGGNEQFF. The gene calls are TRBV9 and TRBJ2-1; 14 bases align to TRBD2. The CDR3 runs 16 residues. J lost 7 bases, V lost 4 bases, and 7 bases had no gene match. Germline loops: CDR1 SGDLS, CDR2 YYNGEE.

V is TRBV6-1 and J is TRBJ2-7; no clear D. The CDR3 contains 11 residues. The V end lost 6 bases, the J end lost 4 bases, and 7 bases lay between the germline ends. Germline V gene data show CDR1 as MNHNS and CDR2 as SASEGT. The DNA for the CDR3 is TGTGCCAGCAGGAGCCTATACGAGCAGTACTTC. Translated, it gives CASRSLYEQYF.

In this sample, this clone turned up a few times. This chain uses TRBV19 with TRBJ2-7; 8 bases map to TRBD2. CDR3 length: 13 amino acids. The germline V gene encodes CDR1 LNHDA and CDR2 SQIVND (reference sequence). The V gene end was trimmed by 6 bases and the J gene end by 5 bases; junction bases not matched to a gene: 6. In DNA form, the CDR3 reads TGTGCCAGTAGCTGGACTAGCAACAACGAGCAGTACTTC. It specifies CASSWTSNNEQYF.

The CDR3 DNA sequence: TGTGCCAGCAGCTTAACAGGGGTAGAGCAGTTCTTC. This gives the protein CASSLTGVEQFF. The J gene is TRBJ2-1, the V gene TRBV7-9; 7 bases fit TRBD1. CDR1 is SEHNR and CDR2 is FQNEAQ in the germline V gene (reference sequence). V trimming: 2 bases; J trimming: 10 bases; junction bases outside the gene matches: 2. CDR3 length: 12 amino acids.

The chain couples TRBV9 to TRBJ1-2; D is unclear. With 0 bases removed from V and 6 bases from J, the gap between germline ends came to 18 bases. The CDR3 spans 16 residues. Germline-derived CDR1 and CDR2 are SGDLS and YYNGEE. The CDR3: CASSVGAVLPINGYTF. CDR3 in DNA: TGTGCCAGCAGCGTAGGGGCAGTTCTACCTATTAATGGCTACACCTTC.

The CDR3: CASSAQGFGNTIYF. For the CDR3, the DNA is TGTGCCAGCTCAGCCCAGGGTTTTGGAAACACCATATATTTT. The V call is TRBV18, the J call TRBJ1-3, with a weak D call TRBD1 (5 bases). The germline gives CDR1 KGHSH, CDR2 LQKENI. The CDR3 runs 14 residues. V was shortened by 5 bases and J by 3 bases, with 11 bases between the two germline ends.

V gene TRBV23-1 combines with J gene TRBJ1-1, with 9 bases fitting TRBD1. TRBV23-1 is marked as an open reading frame, function uncertain. This CDR3 contains 13 residues. V dropped 0 bases and J dropped 13; count of bases not matched to a gene: 6. CDR3 in amino acids: CASSQSTGTGNFF. Written as DNA, the CDR3 is TGCGCCAGCAGTCAATCGACCGGGACAGGGAATTTCTTT.

The genes are TRBV7-2 and TRBJ1-3, with 9 positions matching TRBD1. This CDR3 is built from 17 residues. Germline V gene data show CDR1 as SGHTA and CDR2 as FQGNSA. J gave up 2 bases and V 1 base, and 6 bases lay outside the gene matches. The CDR3 spells CASSLGGTGWTGNTIYF. The CDR3, as DNA: TGTGCCAGCAGCTTAGGGGGGACAGGGTGGACTGGAAACACCATATATTTT.

The V call is TRBV11-1, the J call TRBJ1-1, with 10 bases aligning to TRBD1. J gave up 5 bases and V 4 bases, and 7 bases lay outside the gene matches. From germline, CDR1 is SGHAT and CDR2 FQDESV (reference sequence). This CDR3 region has 15 residues. The chain's CDR3 is CASSSTTGGITEAFF. For the CDR3, the DNA is TGTGCCAGCAGCTCAACGACAGGGGGCATAACTGAAGCTTTCTTT.

This chain joins TRBV27 and TRBJ2-3; TRBD1 agrees at 9 bases. The germline V gene has CDR1 MNHEY and CDR2 SMNVEV (reference sequence). CDR3 size: 14 residues. After removal of 5 bases from V and 7 bases from J, the junction contained 7 bases not matched to a gene. The CDR3 sequence: CASSETGGGYTQYF. The CDR3 DNA sequence: TGTGCCAGCAGTGAGACAGGGGGAGGTTATACGCAGTATTTT.

The chain joins TRBV2 to TRBJ1-4; D is unclear. Germline V gene lookup returns CDR1 SNHLY and CDR2 FYNNEI. V was shortened by 3 bases and J by 7 bases, with 12 bases between the two germline ends. The CDR3 is 14 residues long. CDR3 loop: CASSDRYSSEKLFF. In DNA, the CDR3 is TGTGCCAGCAGTGACAGGTACTCTTCTGAAAAACTGTTTTTT. Using reference TRBV2 and TRBJ1-4 for the parts outside the CDR3, the full variable domain is EPEVTQTPSHQVTQMGQEVILRCVPISNHLYFYWYRQILGQKVEFLVSFYNNEISEKSEIFDDQFSVERPDGSNFTLKIRSTKLEDSAMYFCASSDRYSSEKLFFGSGTQLSVL.

This clone was observed a handful of times. The CDR3: CASSLVAGGPTFQETQYF. The DNA for the CDR3 is TGTGCCAGCAGTTTAGTAGCGGGGGGCCCTACCTTCCAAGAGACCCAGTACTTC. The V and J genes are TRBV27 and TRBJ2-5, with 10 bases lining up with TRBD2. V shed 2 bases, J shed 1 base, and the junction held 10 bases outside the gene matches. This CDR3 is built from 18 residues. Germline lookup yields CDR1 MNHEY and CDR2 SMNVEV (reference sequence).

This chain's CDR3 is CASGQGAEKLFF. For the CDR3, the DNA is TGTGCTTCGGGACAGGGGGCTGAAAAACTGTTTTTT. The chain carries TRBV6-1 and TRBJ1-4, with TRBD1 matching over 12 bases. The CDR3 is 12 residues long. Germline V gene sequence: CDR1 MNHNS, CDR2 SASEGT.